This T cell receptor beta chain was profiled in a study of blood T cell repertoires in COVID-19. Study context: Specimens from acute and convalescent COVID-19 originated in the United States, Italy and Spain. PBMCs, B-cell-depleted T cells, or T cells provided the cDNA or gDNA that made up the material.

As processed by the authors: Amplification from reference gene primers served as the basis for estimated nucleated cell counts. Here immunoSEQ multiplex PCR was the method, and the copy in TCRdb shows in-frame clones only, minus some. D and trimming were read from the DNA, whereas the V and J calls and clone size are those reported in that table. The sample records around 180,000 clones, about 88% being singletons. The V end was cut by 2 bases, the J end by 0 bases, with 10 bases between. Germline CDR1 MNHNY, CDR2 SVGAGI (reference sequence). The CDR3 sequence is 15 residues long. The specimen sequenced was peripheral blood. The TCR sequence derives from a woman in her 30s with active or convalescent COVID-19. The chain is built from TRBV6-6 and TRBJ1-1, with D maybe TRBD1 (6 bases). The CDR3 sequence is CASSYQDSVNTEAFF. The CDR3 region has the DNA TGTGCCAGCAGTTACCAGGACAGCGTGAACACTGAAGCTTTCTTT.